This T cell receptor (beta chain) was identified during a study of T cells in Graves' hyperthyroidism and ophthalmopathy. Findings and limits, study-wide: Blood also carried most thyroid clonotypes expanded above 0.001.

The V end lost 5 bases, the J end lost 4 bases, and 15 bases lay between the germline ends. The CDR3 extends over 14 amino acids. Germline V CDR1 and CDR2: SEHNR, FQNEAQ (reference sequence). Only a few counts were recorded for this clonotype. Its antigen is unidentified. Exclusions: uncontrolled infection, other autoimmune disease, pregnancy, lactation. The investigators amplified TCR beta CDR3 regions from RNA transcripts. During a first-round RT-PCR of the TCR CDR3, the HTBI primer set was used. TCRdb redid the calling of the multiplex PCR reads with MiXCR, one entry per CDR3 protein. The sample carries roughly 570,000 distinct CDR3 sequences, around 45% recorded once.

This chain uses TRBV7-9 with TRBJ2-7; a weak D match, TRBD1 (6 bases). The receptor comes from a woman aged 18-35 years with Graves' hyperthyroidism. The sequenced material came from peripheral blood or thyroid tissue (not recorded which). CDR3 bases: TGTGCCAGCAGCGCTACAACAGGGAGTTACGAGCAGTACTTC. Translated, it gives CASSATTGSYEQYF.